This record looks at one T cell receptor (beta chain) sequence and its context. One end of the junction fails to match germline, which may point to a read error. Germline V CDR1 and CDR2: SSHAT, FNYEAQ (reference sequence). The CDR3 has 15 residues. The participants were between roughly 18 and 89 years old and came from 24 US areas. Source study methods: How many nucleated cells were present was estimated from reference gene primer amplification. The protocol was immunoSEQ multiplex PCR, while the TCRdb copy is restricted to in-frame clones and leaves out a portion. V and J calls plus clone size are reproduced from that table; the DNA served to infer D and trimming. This sample has 150,000 to 200,000 clones; under 85% occur once, and the top ten carry approximately 12%. The sample comes from a study of blood T cell repertoires in COVID-19. Whole-study context: The study drew acute and convalescent COVID-19 samples from the United States, Italy and Spain.

The chain combines TRBV7-7 with TRBJ1-4, with D maybe TRBD1 (6 bases). This receptor was identified in a man aged 45-65 years who had recovered from COVID-19. What was sequenced was PBMCs or T cells enriched from blood (not recorded which). The CDR3 DNA is TGTGCTAGCAGCGCGACGGACAGCCGCAATGAAAAACTGTTTTTT. This translates into CASSATDSRNEKLFF.